This T cell receptor (beta chain) was captured by sequencing in a study of T cells in tuberculosis. The study, taken as a whole, reports: Active tuberculosis alpha repertoires lay closer to GMM-specific TCRs than controls'. Classification accuracy was about 85% (AUROC roughly 0.9) with the GMM-specific repertoire. Shorter CDR3-alpha in active tuberculosis partly drove smaller distances. Selection depended on which cryopreserved specimens were available.

Sequenced by immunoSEQ multiplex PCR; TCRdb stores in-frame clones only, minus some. In the table there are 45,000 or so clones, nearly 95% of which are singletons. The CDR3 is made up of 16 amino acids. J gave up 0 bases and V 1 base, and 1 base lay outside the gene matches. Germline V gene sequence: CDR1 SQVTM, CDR2 ANQGSEA. To note about this clone: What it binds is not known.

The sample consisted of PBMCs. This chain joins TRBV29-1 and TRBJ2-1, with 12 bases lining up with TRBD2. This clonotype originated in a donor aged 10 to 29 with latent tuberculosis or without tuberculosis infection. In DNA form, the CDR3 reads TGCAGCGTTGAAGGACTAGCGGGAGACTCCTACAATGAGCAGTTCTTC. Translated, it gives CSVEGLAGDSYNEQFF.